This T cell receptor beta chain is drawn from a study of cytomegalovirus exposure and HLA in healthy donors. PCR amplification relied on 60 Vbeta primers (plus 13 Jbeta primers). Profiling relied on immunoSEQ multiplex PCR, and the TCRdb table lists in-frame clones only, not all of them. This sample's table has about 200,000 clones. The CDR3 extends over 16 amino acids. Germline-derived CDR1 and CDR2 are MNHEY and SMNVEV (reference sequence). Trimming removed 5 bases from V and 0 bases from J; junction bases left unmatched: 7. This clonotype originated in a girl aged 2-10 years in good health and CMV-seropositive. Source material: PBMCs. The chain couples TRBV27 to TRBJ1-5, with 7 bases identical to TRBD1. DNA of the CDR3: TGTGCCAGCAGTCCCACCCAGGGGGGTAGCAATCAGCCCCAGCATTTT. This gives the protein CASSPTQGGSNQPQHF.